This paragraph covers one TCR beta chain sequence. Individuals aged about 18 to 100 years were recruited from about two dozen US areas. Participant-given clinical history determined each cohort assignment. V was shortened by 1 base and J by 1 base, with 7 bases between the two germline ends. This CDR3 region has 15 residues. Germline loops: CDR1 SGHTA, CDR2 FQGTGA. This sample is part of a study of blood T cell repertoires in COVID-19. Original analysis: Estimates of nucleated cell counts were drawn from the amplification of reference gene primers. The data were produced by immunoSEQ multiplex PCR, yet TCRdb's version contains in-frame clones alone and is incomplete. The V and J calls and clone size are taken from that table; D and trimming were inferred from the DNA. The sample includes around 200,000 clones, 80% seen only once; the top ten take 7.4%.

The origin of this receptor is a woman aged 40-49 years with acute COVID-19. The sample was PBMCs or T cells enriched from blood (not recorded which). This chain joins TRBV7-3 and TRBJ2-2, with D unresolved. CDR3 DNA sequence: TGTGCCAGCAGCTTAATTGGCGGGAACACCGGGGAGCTGTTTTTT. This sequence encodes CASSLIGGNTGELFF.